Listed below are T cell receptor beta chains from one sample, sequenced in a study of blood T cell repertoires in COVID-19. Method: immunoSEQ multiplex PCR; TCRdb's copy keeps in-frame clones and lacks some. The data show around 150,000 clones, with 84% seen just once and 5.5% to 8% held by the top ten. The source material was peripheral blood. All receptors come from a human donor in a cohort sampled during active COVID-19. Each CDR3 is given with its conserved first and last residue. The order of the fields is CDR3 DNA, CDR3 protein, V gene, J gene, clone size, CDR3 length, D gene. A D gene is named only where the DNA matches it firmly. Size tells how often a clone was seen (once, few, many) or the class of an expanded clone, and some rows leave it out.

CDR3 DNA: TGTGCCAGCAGCACCGGGACAGCCACCTACGAGCAGTACTTC; CDR3 protein: CASSTGTATYEQYF; V gene: TRBV9; J gene: TRBJ2-7; clone size: few; CDR3 length: 14; D gene: TRBD1
CDR3 DNA: TGTGCCAGCAGCTTAGCGCTTTACAGGCCTAATCCAGATAATTCACCCCTCCACTTT; CDR3 protein: CASSLALYRPNPDNSPLHF; V gene: TRBV7-8; J gene: TRBJ1-6; clone size: NA; CDR3 length: 19; D gene: NA
CDR3 DNA: TGTGCCACCAGCAGACCGGGGTTTAATGAAAAACTGTTTTTT; CDR3 protein: CATSRPGFNEKLFF; V gene: TRBV15; J gene: TRBJ1-4; clone size: NA; CDR3 length: 14; D gene: NA
CDR3 DNA: TGTGCCAGCAGGGAGTACGAAATACCCCTCCACTTT; CDR3 protein: CASREYEIPLHF; V gene: TRBV6-5; J gene: TRBJ1-6; clone size: NA; CDR3 length: 12; D gene: NA
CDR3 DNA: TGTGCCAGCATTACGGACAGGGAGAATTCACCCCTCCACTTT; CDR3 protein: CASITDRENSPLHF; V gene: TRBV28; J gene: TRBJ1-6; clone size: NA; CDR3 length: 14; D gene: TRBD1
CDR3 DNA: TGTGCCAGCAGTGACTCTGTGGACAGGCCTCTAAACACCATATATTTT; CDR3 protein: CASSDSVDRPLNTIYF; V gene: TRBV6-4; J gene: TRBJ1-3; clone size: once; CDR3 length: 16; D gene: TRBD1
CDR3 DNA: TGTGCCAGCAGCTTAGAGGGGTTACGTGGTACGGATGAGCAGTTCTTC; CDR3 protein: CASSLEGLRGTDEQFF; V gene: TRBV7-8; J gene: TRBJ2-1; clone size: NA; CDR3 length: 16; D gene: NA
CDR3 DNA: TGTGCCAGCAGCTTGTACGCAGACACCACTGAAGCTTTCTTT; CDR3 protein: CASSLYADTTEAFF; V gene: TRBV5-6; J gene: TRBJ1-1; clone size: NA; CDR3 length: 14; D gene: NA
CDR3 DNA: TGTGCCAGAAGCGGGACTCCACTGCTGGATACGCAGTATTTT; CDR3 protein: CARSGTPLLDTQYF; V gene: TRBV5-3; J gene: TRBJ2-3; clone size: NA; CDR3 length: 14; D gene: NA
CDR3 DNA: TGTGCCAGTAGTATCTCTAGCGGGGGGTTCACAGATACGCAGTATTTT; CDR3 protein: CASSISSGGFTDTQYF; V gene: TRBV19; J gene: TRBJ2-3; clone size: NA; CDR3 length: 16; D gene: TRBD2
CDR3 DNA: TGTGCCTGGATGGAGGGAAACCGACTAGCGGGGGCGGACAATGAGCAGTTCTTC; CDR3 protein: CAWMEGNRLAGADNEQFF; V gene: TRBV30; J gene: TRBJ2-1; clone size: NA; CDR3 length: 18; D gene: TRBD2
CDR3 DNA: TGTGCCAGCGGCCGAGCGGACTACAATGAGCAGTTCTTC; CDR3 protein: CASGRADYNEQFF; V gene: TRBV7-3; J gene: TRBJ2-1; clone size: NA; CDR3 length: 13; D gene: NA
CDR3 DNA: TGTGCCAGCAGCAAGAGTTTAGCTTTCTTT; CDR3 protein: CASSKSLAFF; V gene: TRBV21-1; J gene: TRBJ1-1; clone size: NA; CDR3 length: 10; D gene: NA
CDR3 DNA: TGTGCCAGCAGCTTGTCCTACTCTGGGGCCAACGTCCTGACTTTC; CDR3 protein: CASSLSYSGANVLTF; V gene: TRBV5-5; J gene: TRBJ2-6; clone size: NA; CDR3 length: 15; D gene: NA
CDR3 DNA: TGTGCCAGCAGCCATTCTAACAGGGGTAATGAAAAACTGTTTTTT; CDR3 protein: CASSHSNRGNEKLFF; V gene: TRBV6-5; J gene: TRBJ1-4; clone size: NA; CDR3 length: 15; D gene: TRBD1
CDR3 DNA: TGTGCCAGCAGACCCGAGGGTTTTAGCAATCAGCCCCAGCATTTT; CDR3 protein: CASRPEGFSNQPQHF; V gene: TRBV6-5; J gene: TRBJ1-5; clone size: many; CDR3 length: 15; D gene: NA
CDR3 DNA: TGTGCCAGCAGTTATAAAACCGGGACAGGCCCCACCGGGGAGCTGTTTTTT; CDR3 protein: CASSYKTGTGPTGELFF; V gene: TRBV7-8; J gene: TRBJ2-2; clone size: few; CDR3 length: 17; D gene: TRBD1
CDR3 DNA: TGTGCCACCAGCTTCATCCGAGTTAGCCAAGAGACCCAGTACTTC; CDR3 protein: CATSFIRVSQETQYF; V gene: TRBV15; J gene: TRBJ2-5; clone size: few; CDR3 length: 15; D gene: NA
CDR3 DNA: TGTGCCAGCACGGACAGGGGGAATCTCAATCAGCCCCAGCATTTT; CDR3 protein: CASTDRGNLNQPQHF; V gene: TRBV19; J gene: TRBJ1-5; clone size: few; CDR3 length: 15; D gene: TRBD1
CDR3 DNA: TGTGCCAGCAGCCAAGGTTTTGAGCGGGGGGGAATTAAAGAGACCCAGTACTTC; CDR3 protein: CASSQGFERGGIKETQYF; V gene: TRBV3-1/TRBV3-2; J gene: TRBJ2-5; clone size: once; CDR3 length: 18; D gene: TRBD2
CDR3 DNA: TGCGCCAGCAGCGCAAGACAGGGGTGGGGTGGCTACACCTTC; CDR3 protein: CASSARQGWGGYTF; V gene: TRBV5-1; J gene: TRBJ1-2; clone size: NA; CDR3 length: 14; D gene: TRBD1
CDR3 DNA: TGTGCCAGCAGTTTAGCGTCTAAGAACACTGAAGCTTTCTTT; CDR3 protein: CASSLASKNTEAFF; V gene: TRBV28; J gene: TRBJ1-1; clone size: once; CDR3 length: 14; D gene: NA
CDR3 DNA: TGTGCCAGCTCACCGGAAGGGACAGGGGCGTACTATGGCTACACCTTC; CDR3 protein: CASSPEGTGAYYGYTF; V gene: TRBV18; J gene: TRBJ1-2; clone size: NA; CDR3 length: 16; D gene: TRBD1
CDR3 DNA: TGTGCTAGCAGCGCAACCCCGGGACTATACCTCAATGAACAGTTCTTC; CDR3 protein: CASSATPGLYLNEQFF; V gene: TRBV7-7; J gene: TRBJ2-1; clone size: NA; CDR3 length: 16; D gene: TRBD2
CDR3 DNA: TGTGCCAGCAGCTTAGGGAGCAATCCTAGCACAGATACGCAGTATTTT; CDR3 protein: CASSLGSNPSTDTQYF; V gene: TRBV7-2; J gene: TRBJ2-3; clone size: NA; CDR3 length: 16; D gene: NA
CDR3 DNA: TGTGCCAGCAGCTTGACAGGGGGTCTCGTCAACGTCCTGACTTTC; CDR3 protein: CASSLTGGLVNVLTF; V gene: TRBV7-3; J gene: TRBJ2-6; clone size: NA; CDR3 length: 15; D gene: TRBD1
CDR3 DNA: TGTGCCAGCAGTTACTTAATCGAGGGCCACGAGCAGTACTTC; CDR3 protein: CASSYLIEGHEQYF; V gene: TRBV6-2/TRBV6-3; J gene: TRBJ2-7; clone size: once; CDR3 length: 14; D gene: NA
CDR3 DNA: TGTGCCAGCAGCTTAGAGAGGCCGCCGGAGCTGTACTTC; CDR3 protein: CASSLERPPELYF; V gene: TRBV7-2; J gene: TRBJ2-7; clone size: NA; CDR3 length: 13; D gene: NA
CDR3 DNA: TGTGCCAGCAGTTACGGGAGGGGATCAACTAATGAAAAACTGTTTTTT; CDR3 protein: CASSYGRGSTNEKLFF; V gene: TRBV6-5; J gene: TRBJ1-4; clone size: NA; CDR3 length: 16; D gene: NA
CDR3 DNA: TGTGCCAGCAGCCAAGAGCCGGGGGTGAGCACAGATACGCAGTATTTT; CDR3 protein: CASSQEPGVSTDTQYF; V gene: TRBV3-1/TRBV3-2; J gene: TRBJ2-3; clone size: NA; CDR3 length: 16; D gene: NA
CDR3 DNA: TGTGCCAGCAGCGAATTAGCGGTACTACAAGAGACCCAGTACTTC; CDR3 protein: CASSELAVLQETQYF; V gene: TRBV7-9; J gene: TRBJ2-5; clone size: NA; CDR3 length: 15; D gene: NA
CDR3 DNA: TGTGCCTGGAGGGACAGGACTAACTATGGCTACACCTTC; CDR3 protein: CAWRDRTNYGYTF; V gene: TRBV30; J gene: TRBJ1-2; clone size: NA; CDR3 length: 13; D gene: TRBD1
CDR3 DNA: TGCGCCAGCAGCCCCCGATTCGGAGGTAGCTCCTACGAGCAGTACTTC; CDR3 protein: CASSPRFGGSSYEQYF; V gene: TRBV4-3; J gene: TRBJ2-7; clone size: NA; CDR3 length: 16; D gene: NA
CDR3 DNA: TGTGCCAGCAGTGAGGGGGATGGAAACACCATATATTTT; CDR3 protein: CASSEGDGNTIYF; V gene: TRBV6-6; J gene: TRBJ1-3; clone size: NA; CDR3 length: 13; D gene: NA
CDR3 DNA: TGTGCCAGCAGCCTCGATGGGGGGACGGAGTACTTC; CDR3 protein: CASSLDGGTEYF; V gene: TRBV5-5; J gene: TRBJ2-5; clone size: NA; CDR3 length: 12; D gene: NA
CDR3 DNA: TGTGCCTGGAGAACAGCGAACACTGAAGCTTTCTTT; CDR3 protein: CAWRTANTEAFF; V gene: TRBV30; J gene: TRBJ1-1; clone size: NA; CDR3 length: 12; D gene: NA
CDR3 DNA: TGTGCCAGCAGCTCCGGGCCAACAGGGGAGCAGTACTTC; CDR3 protein: CASSSGPTGEQYF; V gene: TRBV7-9; J gene: TRBJ2-7; clone size: few; CDR3 length: 13; D gene: NA
CDR3 DNA: TGCGCCAGCAGCCCGGGACATAACTACGAGCAGTACTTC; CDR3 protein: CASSPGHNYEQYF; V gene: TRBV5-1; J gene: TRBJ2-7; clone size: NA; CDR3 length: 13; D gene: NA
CDR3 DNA: TGTGCCAGCAGCCCCCCTAGCGGGGGACCACCCAACTTC; CDR3 protein: CASSPPSGGPPNF; V gene: TRBV9; J gene: TRBJ2-7; clone size: NA; CDR3 length: 13; D gene: TRBD2
CDR3 DNA: TGCAGTGCGTACGGGTCCTACGAGCAGTACTTC; CDR3 protein: CSAYGSYEQYF; V gene: TRBV20-1; J gene: TRBJ2-7; clone size: NA; CDR3 length: 11; D gene: NA
CDR3 DNA: TGTGCCAGCTCACCAGAAGGGGCAAGGAATTCACCCCTCCACTTT; CDR3 protein: CASSPEGARNSPLHF; V gene: TRBV18; J gene: TRBJ1-6; clone size: few; CDR3 length: 15; D gene: NA
CDR3 DNA: TGTGCCAGCGGTGCCCCAGGCGGCTACACCTTC; CDR3 protein: CASGAPGGYTF; V gene: TRBV19; J gene: TRBJ1-2; clone size: few; CDR3 length: 11; D gene: NA
CDR3 DNA: TGTGCCAGCAATCGAGACAGGGCGAACACTGAAGCTTTCTTT; CDR3 protein: CASNRDRANTEAFF; V gene: TRBV6-6; J gene: TRBJ1-1; clone size: NA; CDR3 length: 14; D gene: TRBD1
CDR3 DNA: TGTGCCAGCAGCTTAGCCGGGAACTATGGCTACACCTTC; CDR3 protein: CASSLAGNYGYTF; V gene: TRBV7-2; J gene: TRBJ1-2; clone size: once; CDR3 length: 13; D gene: NA
CDR3 DNA: TGTGCCAGCAGTCCTCTAACGACAGTTGGTAACACCGGGGAGCTGTTTTTT; CDR3 protein: CASSPLTTVGNTGELFF; V gene: TRBV28; J gene: TRBJ2-2; clone size: once; CDR3 length: 17; D gene: NA
CDR3 DNA: TGCGCCAGCAGCCGCGGACTAGCGGGGAAGGAGCAGTACTTC; CDR3 protein: CASSRGLAGKEQYF; V gene: TRBV5-1; J gene: TRBJ2-7; clone size: few; CDR3 length: 14; D gene: TRBD2
CDR3 DNA: TGTGCCAGCAGCTTATTAGGGGGAAACATTCAGTACTTC; CDR3 protein: CASSLLGGNIQYF; V gene: TRBV7-6; J gene: TRBJ2-4; clone size: NA; CDR3 length: 13; D gene: NA
CDR3 DNA: TGCGCCAGCAGCCAATCAACAGTAATGAACACTGAAGCTTTCTTT; CDR3 protein: CASSQSTVMNTEAFF; V gene: TRBV4-1; J gene: TRBJ1-1; clone size: NA; CDR3 length: 15; D gene: NA
CDR3 DNA: TGTGCCAGCAGTTCTGGACAGGGGTTAGTTGAAAAACTGTTTTTT; CDR3 protein: CASSSGQGLVEKLFF; V gene: TRBV28; J gene: TRBJ1-4; clone size: NA; CDR3 length: 15; D gene: TRBD1
CDR3 DNA: TGTGCCAGCTCACCACTGAGGGGGCCCTTTACAAAGACCTACGAGCAGTACTTC; CDR3 protein: CASSPLRGPFTKTYEQYF; V gene: TRBV18; J gene: TRBJ2-7; clone size: NA; CDR3 length: 18; D gene: TRBD1
CDR3 DNA: TGTGCCAGCAGTTATAGCGGGGGGGCCTCCTACAATGAGCAGTTCTTC; CDR3 protein: CASSYSGGASYNEQFF; V gene: TRBV6-2/TRBV6-3; J gene: TRBJ2-1; clone size: NA; CDR3 length: 16; D gene: TRBD2
CDR3 DNA: TGTGCCAGCTCCCCAACCGGACAGGGTACGGGAAACACCATATATTTT; CDR3 protein: CASSPTGQGTGNTIYF; V gene: TRBV18; J gene: TRBJ1-3; clone size: once; CDR3 length: 16; D gene: TRBD1
CDR3 DNA: TGTGCCAGCAGGATGACAGGGCTTCAAGAGACCCAGTACTTC; CDR3 protein: CASRMTGLQETQYF; V gene: TRBV6-5; J gene: TRBJ2-5; clone size: NA; CDR3 length: 14; D gene: TRBD1
CDR3 DNA: TGCGCCAGCAGCCCTATGACAGGGGGTGGCTACACCTTC; CDR3 protein: CASSPMTGGGYTF; V gene: TRBV4-1; J gene: TRBJ1-2; clone size: once; CDR3 length: 13; D gene: TRBD1